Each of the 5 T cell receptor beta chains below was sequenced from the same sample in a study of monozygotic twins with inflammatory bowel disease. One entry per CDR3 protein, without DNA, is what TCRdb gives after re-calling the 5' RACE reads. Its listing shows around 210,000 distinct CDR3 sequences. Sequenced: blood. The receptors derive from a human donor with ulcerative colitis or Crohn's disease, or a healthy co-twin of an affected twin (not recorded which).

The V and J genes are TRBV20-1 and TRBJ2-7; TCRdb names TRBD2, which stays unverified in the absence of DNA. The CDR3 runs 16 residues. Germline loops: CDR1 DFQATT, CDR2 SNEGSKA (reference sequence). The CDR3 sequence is CSARGLAGSQTYEQYF.

The CDR3 protein is CASRWDGQETQYF. The chain carries TRBV6-2 or TRBV6-3 and TRBJ2-5; TCRdb reports TRBD1, a call that lacks DNA to check it against. CDR1 is MNHEY, CDR2 SVGEGT, per germline. The CDR3 totals 13 residues.

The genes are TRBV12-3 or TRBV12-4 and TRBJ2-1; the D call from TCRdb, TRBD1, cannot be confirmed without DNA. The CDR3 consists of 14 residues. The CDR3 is CASKPPDPYNEQFF.

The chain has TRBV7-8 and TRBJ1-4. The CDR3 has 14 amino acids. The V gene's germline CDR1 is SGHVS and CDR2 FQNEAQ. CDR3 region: CASSLGAPNEKLFF.

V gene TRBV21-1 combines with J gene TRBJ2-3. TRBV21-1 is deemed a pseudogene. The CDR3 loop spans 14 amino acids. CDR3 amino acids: CASSKRESTDTQYF.